This T cell receptor beta chain was sequenced in a study of cytomegalovirus exposure and HLA in healthy donors. Trimming shortened V by 4 bases and J by 2 bases, and 10 bases separated the two germline ends. This CDR3 spans 14 amino acids. Germline V gives CDR1 LNHNV, CDR2 YYDKDF (reference sequence). The study ran its PCR with 60 Vbeta and 13 Jbeta primers. Assay: immunoSEQ multiplex PCR; the TCRdb copy retains only in-frame clones and omits some. In the table there are 150,000 or so clones, 79% of which are singletons. Material for sequencing was PBMCs. The rearrangement links TRBV15 to TRBJ2-3; weak D call: TRBD1 (6 bases). The TCR sequence derives from a young man in good health and CMV-seropositive. The CDR3 loop is CATSTGVDTDTQYF. As DNA, the CDR3 is TGTGCCACCAGCACAGGGGTAGACACAGATACGCAGTATTTT.